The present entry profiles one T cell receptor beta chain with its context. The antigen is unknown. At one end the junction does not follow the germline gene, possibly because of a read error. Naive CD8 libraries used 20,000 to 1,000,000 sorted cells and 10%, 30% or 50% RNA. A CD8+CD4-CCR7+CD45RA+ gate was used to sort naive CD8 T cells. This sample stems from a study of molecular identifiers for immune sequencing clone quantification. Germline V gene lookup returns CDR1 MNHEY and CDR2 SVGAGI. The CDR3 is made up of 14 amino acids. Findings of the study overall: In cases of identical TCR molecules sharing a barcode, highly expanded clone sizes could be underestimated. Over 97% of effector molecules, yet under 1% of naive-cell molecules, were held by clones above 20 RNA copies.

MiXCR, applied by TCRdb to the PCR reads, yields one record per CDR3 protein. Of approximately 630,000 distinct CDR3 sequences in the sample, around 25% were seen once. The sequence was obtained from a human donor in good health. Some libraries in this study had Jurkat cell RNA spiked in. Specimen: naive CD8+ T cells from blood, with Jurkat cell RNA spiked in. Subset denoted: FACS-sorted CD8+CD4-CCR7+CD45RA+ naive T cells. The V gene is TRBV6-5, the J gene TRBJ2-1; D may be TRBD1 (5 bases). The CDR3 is CTSSYSNGHHEQFF. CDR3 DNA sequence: TGTACCAGCAGTTACTCGAATGGACACCATGAGCAGTTCTTC.